This T cell receptor beta chain was retrieved from a study of shared clonotypes between healthy human individuals. Points on this clone: Its antigen is undetermined.

Germline CDR1 SNHLY, CDR2 FYNNEI. This CDR3 is built from 17 residues. V was pared by 8 bases and J by 2 bases, with 12 bases of the junction left unmatched. Terminally differentiated effector memory CD45RA+ cells were excluded by CCR7 positive selection of CD45RO-negative cells. TCRdb's copy holds only in-frame clones and misses some; the assay was immunoSEQ multiplex PCR. Among 2 million or so clones, approximately 95% were seen once, and the ten largest hold around 1.1%. Broader study findings: Sampling covered blood only; tissue repertoires likely differ. Some clonotypes were shared by all four sorted-subset donors, while others were not shared. The non-shared ones had lower generation probabilities than the shared ones. Memory subsets had estimated richness that was generally smaller than that of naive subsets.

The receptor was isolated from a man between 18 and 35 years old in good health. Material for sequencing was naive CD8+ T cells sorted from blood. V is TRBV2 and J is TRBJ2-7, with TRBD2 identical over 13 bases. CDR3: CASHSGLAGSHPYEQYF. CDR3 coding DNA: TGTGCCAGCCACTCGGGACTAGCGGGAAGTCACCCCTACGAGCAGTACTTC.